This T cell receptor (beta chain) was profiled in a study of identical twins. This clonotype occurred once. Its antigen is not known. In TCRdb, the 5' RACE reads were re-called with MiXCR into one record per CDR3 protein. The sample carries 17,000 or so distinct CDR3 sequences, approximately 70% recorded once. Study-wide findings and caveats: The study found that models underestimated out-of-frame TCR alpha sharing in monozygotic twins. The abundant beta clonotypes from cord blood had fewer insertions, and memory repertoires had none of this. Out-of-frame alpha sequences common to twins exhibited a surplus of low generation probability. Rather than following the same donors, the conclusions depended on cross-sectional statistical analysis.

The receptor's source is a woman between 18 and 30 years old in good health. This table probably holds off-target reads from a library built for another chain. The sequenced sample was memory (CD45RO+) T cells sorted from blood.

CDR3: CSVGQGDTIYF. CDR3 DNA: TGCAGCGTTGGGCAGGGGGACACCATATATTTT. The chain employs TRBV29-1 and TRBJ1-3, with 7 bases that match TRBD1. Germline V gene lookup returns CDR1 SQVTM and CDR2 ANQGSEA. The V gene end was trimmed by 4 bases and the J gene end by 8 bases; junction bases not matched to a gene: 2. CDR3 size: 11 residues.